Here is one TCR beta chain with its context. Its specificity is not known. The data derive from a study of long-term antiretroviral therapy in people with HIV. Points from the study as a whole: Clonal populations expanded prior to ART predominated within the repertoire at all time points. Information pertaining to ART adherence, viral resistance or therapeutic modifications was not obtained.

Germline CDR1 SGHVS, CDR2 FQNEAQ. This CDR3 is built from 15 residues. Unmatched junction bases numbered 4, after V lost 3 bases and J lost 0 bases. immunoSEQ v3.0 was run at survey level. TCRdb keeps only in-frame clones here, not all; method: immunoSEQ multiplex PCR. The data hold around 20,000 clones, with more than 65% observed a single time. Sequenced here: unsorted PBMCs, sampled 0.5 years before starting antiretroviral therapy. The chain combines TRBV7-8 with TRBJ2-7; TRBD2 matches 8 bases. The sequence came from a woman between 50 and 59 years old with HIV. This CDR3 reads CASSFTGTSSYEQYF. CDR3 in DNA: TGTGCCAGCAGCTTCACCGGGACTAGCTCCTACGAGCAGTACTTC.